This TCR beta chain originates from a study of OX40 agonist ivuxolimab in advanced cancers. Across the whole study: Patients were 82.7% male with ages about 23 to 80, mean about 60.

Trimming removed 4 bases from V and 13 bases from J, with 14 bases in between. This CDR3 has 12 amino acids. The germline V gene has CDR1 SNHLY and CDR2 FYNNEI. Here immunoSEQ multiplex PCR was the method, and the copy in TCRdb shows in-frame clones only, minus some. The data hold approximately 91,000 clones, with around 87% observed a single time. This chain connects TRBV2 to TRBJ2-1, with D unclear. This clonotype was obtained from an adult with an advanced solid tumor such as melanoma, head and neck, liver or kidney cancer. This specimen consisted of CD4+ or CD8+ T cells sorted from blood, obtained in a trial of the OX40 agonist ivuxolimab. This CDR3 reads CASSVSFTEQFF. The CDR3 DNA sequence: TGTGCCAGCAGTGTTTCTTTTACAGAACAGTTCTTC.